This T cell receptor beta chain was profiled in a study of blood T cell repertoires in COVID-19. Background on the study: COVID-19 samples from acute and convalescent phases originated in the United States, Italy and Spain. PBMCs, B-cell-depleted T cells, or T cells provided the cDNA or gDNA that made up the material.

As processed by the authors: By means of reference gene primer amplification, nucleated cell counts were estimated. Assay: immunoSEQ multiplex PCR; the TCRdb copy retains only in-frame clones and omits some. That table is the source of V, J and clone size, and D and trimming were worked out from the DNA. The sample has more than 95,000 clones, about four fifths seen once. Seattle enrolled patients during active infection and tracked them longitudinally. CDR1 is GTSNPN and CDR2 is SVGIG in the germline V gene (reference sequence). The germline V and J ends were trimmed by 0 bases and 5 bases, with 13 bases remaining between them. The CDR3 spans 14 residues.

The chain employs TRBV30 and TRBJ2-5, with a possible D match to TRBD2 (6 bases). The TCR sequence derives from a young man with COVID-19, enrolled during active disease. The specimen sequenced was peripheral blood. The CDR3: CAWSVWPGGETQYF. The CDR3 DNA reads TGTGCCTGGAGTGTTTGGCCAGGAGGGGAGACCCAGTACTTC.